These T cell receptor beta chains were read from a single sample in a study of beta chain features in type 1 diabetes. TCRdb keeps only in-frame clones here, not all; method: immunoSEQ multiplex PCR. The sample has 250,000 to 350,000 clones; around 13% are singletons. Input material: central memory CD4+ T cells from blood. The receptors originated from a man aged 30-40 years in good health. Each CDR3 is given with its conserved first and last residue. The order of the fields is D gene, clone size, J gene, V gene, CDR3 protein, CDR3 DNA. A D gene is named only where the DNA matches it firmly. Size is stated for part of the rows, as once, few or many counts, or as a class when the clone is expanded.

D: TRBD2; size: few; J: TRBJ2-2; V: TRBV5-6; CDR3: CASSLMLRGVNTGELFF; DNA: TGTGCCAGCAGCTTGATGCTGCGGGGGGTTAACACCGGGGAGCTGTTTTTT
D: NA; size: few; J: TRBJ1-3; V: TRBV4-3; CDR3: CASSQDVAGAGNTIYF; DNA: TGCGCCAGCAGCCAAGATGTCGCGGGGGCGGGAAACACCATATATTTT
D: NA; size: few; J: TRBJ2-3; V: TRBV6-5; CDR3: CASSVGTDTQYF; DNA: TGTGCCAGCAGCGTTGGGACAGATACGCAGTATTTT
D: NA; size: few; J: TRBJ1-1; V: TRBV4-1; CDR3: CASSQEYRTLNTEAFF; DNA: TGCGCCAGCAGCCAAGAATACCGGACCCTCAACACTGAAGCTTTCTTT
D: NA; size: few; J: TRBJ2-1; V: TRBV15; CDR3: CATRIGRTAGEQFF; DNA: TGTGCCACCAGAATCGGCAGGACGGCGGGTGAGCAGTTCTTC
D: NA; size: NA; J: TRBJ2-1; V: TRBV5-4; CDR3: CASSLDPGYTRDEQFF; DNA: TGTGCCAGCAGCTTGGATCCCGGATACACGCGCGATGAGCAGTTCTTC
D: NA; size: NA; J: TRBJ2-3; V: TRBV9; CDR3: CASTRIGTASTDTQYF; DNA: TGTGCCAGCACCAGAATCGGGACGGCTAGCACAGATACGCAGTATTTT
D: NA; size: few; J: TRBJ1-5; V: TRBV5-6; CDR3: CASSLRLGTNWREQPQHF; DNA: TGTGCCAGCAGCTTGAGACTGGGAACCAATTGGAGGGAACAGCCCCAGCATTTT
D: NA; size: few; J: TRBJ2-6; V: TRBV4-3; CDR3: CASSQDLMGPISGANVLTF; DNA: TGCGCCAGCAGCCAAGATCTCATGGGGCCGATATCTGGGGCCAACGTCCTGACTTTC
D: NA; size: few; J: TRBJ2-2; V: TRBV7-2; CDR3: CASSLVGRLNTGELFF; DNA: TGTGCCAGCAGCTTAGTCGGAAGGCTGAACACCGGGGAGCTGTTTTTT
D: NA; size: NA; J: TRBJ2-5; V: TRBV9; CDR3: CASSVDGAGRETQYF; DNA: TGTGCCAGCAGCGTAGATGGTGCAGGGAGAGAGACCCAGTACTTC
D: NA; size: few; J: TRBJ1-6; V: TRBV18; CDR3: CASSPRRETLHF; DNA: TGTGCCAGCTCACCACGGCGTGAGACCCTCCACTTT
D: NA; size: NA; J: TRBJ2-3; V: TRBV21-1; CDR3: CASSNEAGGPPDTQYF; DNA: TGTGCCAGCAGCAATGAGGCGGGGGGGCCCCCAGATACGCAGTATTTT
D: NA; size: NA; J: TRBJ1-5; V: TRBV5-4; CDR3: CASSQAGSGGQQPQHF; DNA: TGTGCCAGCAGCCAGGCCGGTTCGGGAGGGCAGCAGCCCCAGCATTTT
D: NA; size: NA; J: TRBJ2-7; V: TRBV7-2; CDR3: CASSLDRVDYEQYF; DNA: TGTGCCAGCAGCTTAGACAGGGTAGACTACGAGCAGTACTTC
D: NA; size: NA; J: TRBJ2-3; V: TRBV5-6; CDR3: CASSLLSLAGRSQYF; DNA: TGTGCCAGCAGCTTGTTATCTCTAGCAGGGCGGTCGCAGTATTTT
D: NA; size: few; J: TRBJ2-1; V: TRBV5-5; CDR3: CASSPTRSSYNEQFF; DNA: TGTGCCAGCAGCCCTACCCGGAGCTCCTACAATGAGCAGTTCTTC
D: NA; size: NA; J: TRBJ2-3; V: TRBV15; CDR3: CATSSPASSTDTQYF; DNA: TGTGCCACCAGCAGTCCGGCCTCTAGCACAGATACGCAGTATTTT
D: TRBD2; size: few; J: TRBJ2-5; V: TRBV6-1; CDR3: CASGRGGTETQYF; DNA: TGTGCCAGCGGGCGGGGGGGCACGGAGACCCAGTACTTC
D: NA; size: few; J: TRBJ2-1; V: TRBV11-2; CDR3: CASSFENYNEQFF; DNA: TGTGCCAGCAGCTTTGAGAATTACAATGAGCAGTTCTTC
D: TRBD1; size: NA; J: TRBJ1-2; V: TRBV9; CDR3: CASSAMTGLSGYTF; DNA: TGTGCCAGCAGCGCGATGACAGGGCTCTCTGGCTACACCTTC
D: NA; size: many; J: TRBJ2-1; V: TRBV2; CDR3: CASSSEGYNEQFF; DNA: TGTGCCAGCAGCTCGGAAGGTTACAATGAGCAGTTCTTC
D: TRBD1; size: few; J: TRBJ1-3; V: TRBV5-1; CDR3: CASSARFKAGQGFSGNTIYF; DNA: TGCGCCAGCAGCGCACGGTTTAAAGCGGGACAGGGCTTCTCTGGAAACACCATATATTTT
D: NA; size: few; J: TRBJ1-1; V: TRBV6-1; CDR3: CASSALHYGAFF; DNA: TGTGCCAGCAGTGCACTTCACTACGGGGCTTTCTTT
D: TRBD2; size: NA; J: TRBJ2-2; V: TRBV11-3; CDR3: CASSLAGGGTGELFF; DNA: TGTGCCAGCAGCTTGGCGGGAGGTGGAACCGGGGAGCTGTTTTTT
D: NA; size: NA; J: TRBJ2-5; V: TRBV18; CDR3: CASPGDRQETQYF; DNA: TGTGCCAGCCCGGGAGATCGACAAGAGACCCAGTACTTC
D: NA; size: few; J: TRBJ2-2; V: TRBV7-9; CDR3: CASSLQGTAGELFF; DNA: TGTGCCAGCAGCTTACAGGGCACTGCCGGGGAGCTGTTTTTT
D: NA; size: few; J: TRBJ2-2; V: TRBV7-6; CDR3: CASSLLDSNTGELFF; DNA: TGTGCCAGCAGCTTATTGGACAGTAACACCGGGGAGCTGTTTTTT
D: TRBD1; size: NA; J: TRBJ2-3; V: TRBV7-3; CDR3: CASSLGTGRTDTQYF; DNA: TGTGCCAGCAGCTTAGGGACAGGACGCACAGATACGCAGTATTTT
D: NA; size: NA; J: TRBJ1-2; V: TRBV11-2; CDR3: CASSFSPISLGEDGYTF; DNA: TGTGCCAGCAGCTTTTCCCCTATTTCCTTGGGGGAGGATGGCTACACCTTC
D: NA; size: few; J: TRBJ2-6; V: TRBV5-4; CDR3: CASSFVGANVLTF; DNA: TGTGCCAGCAGCTTTGTGGGGGCCAACGTCCTGACTTTC
D: NA; size: few; J: TRBJ2-2; V: TRBV9; CDR3: CASSVGGGELFF; DNA: TGTGCCAGCAGCGTAGGCGGCGGGGAGCTGTTTTTT
D: NA; size: few; J: TRBJ2-7; V: TRBV7-2; CDR3: CASSFNSLRDTMDEQYF; DNA: TGTGCCAGCAGCTTTAATTCACTCCGGGACACGATGGACGAGCAGTACTTC
D: TRBD1; size: NA; J: TRBJ1-1; V: TRBV4-1; CDR3: CASSLAGGYGNTEAFF; DNA: TGCGCCAGCAGCCTGGCAGGGGGATATGGTAACACTGAAGCTTTCTTT
D: NA; size: few; J: TRBJ1-3; V: TRBV4-3; CDR3: CASSLSGTVSGNTIYF; DNA: TGCGCCAGCAGCCTTTCGGGGACGGTCTCTGGAAACACCATATATTTT
D: NA; size: NA; J: TRBJ1-2; V: TRBV4-3; CDR3: CASSHGVKTRFGLYGYTF; DNA: TGCGCCAGCAGCCACGGAGTTAAGACCCGGTTCGGGCTCTATGGCTACACCTTC
D: TRBD2; size: few; J: TRBJ2-2; V: TRBV19; CDR3: CGASGFTGELFF; DNA: TGTGGGGCTAGCGGATTCACCGGGGAGCTGTTTTTT
D: NA; size: few; J: TRBJ2-6; V: TRBV5-1; CDR3: CASSSGASSGANVLTF; DNA: TGCGCCAGCAGCTCGGGGGCCAGCTCTGGGGCCAACGTCCTGACTTTC
D: NA; size: many; J: TRBJ2-7; V: TRBV6-1; CDR3: CASSRGALEQYF; DNA: TGTGCCAGCTCCCGGGGGGCTCTCGAGCAGTACTTC
D: TRBD1; size: few; J: TRBJ2-2; V: TRBV7-8; CDR3: CASSGQVGTGELFF; DNA: TGTGCCAGCAGCGGACAGGTTGGCACCGGGGAGCTGTTTTTT